This section outlines one T cell receptor (beta chain) sequence together with its context. The antigen remains undetermined. The record originates from a study of T-cell memory formation after mild COVID-19. Study-level information: Largely, the TCR clusters proved donor specific. Points from the study as a whole: Detection of some responders pre-infection suggested pre-existing cross-reactive memory T cells participated. CD4+ contracting clones lay mainly in CM and EM, CD8+ ones in EMRA. CD4/CD8 balance held among clones contracting day 15 to 85, and later expanders leaned CD4+.

TCRdb reanalysed the 5' RACE reads using MiXCR and keeps one entry per CDR3 protein. The data hold approximately 65,000 distinct CDR3 sequences, with about a sixth observed a single time. The CDR3 extends over 14 amino acids. The V end was cut by 5 bases, the J end by 2 bases, with 12 bases between. The clonotype originates from an adult woman who had mild COVID-19 (a few samples of this study predate the infection). Cell type and time point are not known. Material for sequencing was PBMCs or a T cell subset sorted from them (not recorded which). The chain uses TRBV12-3 or TRBV12-4 and TRBJ2-5; D may match TRBD1 or TRBD2 (7 bases each). As DNA, the CDR3 is TGTGCCAGCAGTCCCAGGGGGGGACAAGAGACCCAGTACTTC. Protein product: CASSPRGGQETQYF.